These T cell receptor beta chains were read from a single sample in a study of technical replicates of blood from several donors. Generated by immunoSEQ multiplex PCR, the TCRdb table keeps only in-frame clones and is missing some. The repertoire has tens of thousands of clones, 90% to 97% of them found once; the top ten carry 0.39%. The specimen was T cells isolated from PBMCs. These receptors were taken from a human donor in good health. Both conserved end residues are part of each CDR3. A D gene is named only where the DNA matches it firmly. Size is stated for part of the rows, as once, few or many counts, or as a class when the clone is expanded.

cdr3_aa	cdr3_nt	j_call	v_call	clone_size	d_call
CASSLGLAQETQYF	TGCGCCAGCAGCTTGGGACTAGCGCAAGAGACCCAGTACTTC	TRBJ2-5	TRBV5-1	once	TRBD2
CASSLTAGGANVLTF	TGTGCCAGCAGCTTGACAGCTGGCGGGGCCAACGTCCTGACTTTC	TRBJ2-6	TRBV7-9	NA	NA
CASSINRGFGYTF	TGTGCCAGTAGTATTAACAGGGGATTTGGCTACACCTTC	TRBJ1-2	TRBV19	once	TRBD1
CASSLVGGGPDEQFF	TGTGCCAGCAGCTTGGTGGGGGGGGGACCCGATGAGCAGTTCTTC	TRBJ2-1	TRBV5-4	NA	TRBD2
CASRSTGNTEAFF	TGCGCCAGCAGGTCAACAGGGAACACTGAAGCTTTCTTT	TRBJ1-1	TRBV5-1	few	NA
CASKAAGGGGTDTQYF	TGTGCCAGCAAAGCGGCGGGAGGGGGAGGCACAGATACGCAGTATTTT	TRBJ2-3	TRBV27	NA	TRBD2
CASTAVNYGYTF	TGTGCCAGCACCGCAGTTAACTATGGCTACACCTTC	TRBJ1-2	TRBV2	NA	NA
CASSSRGTGASQPQHF	TGTGCCAGCAGCTCCCGTGGGACAGGGGCGAGTCAGCCCCAGCATTTT	TRBJ1-5	TRBV11-2	few	TRBD1
CSVGSGTGVEEQYF	TGCAGCGTTGGTTCCGGGACAGGGGTAGAGGAGCAGTACTTC	TRBJ2-7	TRBV29-1	NA	TRBD1
CASSLGLAAYEQYF	TGTGCCAGCAGCTTAGGACTAGCGGCCTACGAGCAGTACTTC	TRBJ2-7	TRBV7-8	NA	TRBD2
CASSLNREIISKGYGYTF	TGTGCCAGCAGCCTGAACAGGGAAATAATATCTAAAGGCTATGGCTACACCTTC	TRBJ1-2	TRBV7-8	NA	NA
CASSSGQGKTYEQYF	TGTGCCAGCTCATCTGGACAGGGGAAGACCTACGAGCAGTACTTC	TRBJ2-7	TRBV18	NA	TRBD1
CASSWAVEGPRNSYEQYF	TGTGCCAGCAGTTGGGCGGTGGAGGGACCTAGGAACTCCTACGAGCAGTACTTC	TRBJ2-7	TRBV28	NA	NA
CASSLGLGDTDTQYF	TGTGCCAGCAGCTTAGGACTAGGGGACACAGATACGCAGTATTTT	TRBJ2-3	TRBV7-8	NA	NA
CSVAESPDYGYTF	TGCAGCGTTGCTGAGTCTCCGGACTATGGCTACACCTTC	TRBJ1-2	TRBV29-1	NA	NA
CASSQTGGRTEAFF	TGTGCCAGCTCCCAGACAGGGGGACGTACTGAAGCTTTCTTT	TRBJ1-1	TRBV18	once	TRBD1
CASSGDRVNTEAFF	TGTGCCAGCAGCGGTGACAGAGTGAACACTGAAGCTTTCTTT	TRBJ1-1	TRBV5-6	NA	NA
CASSPEDRVGTEAFF	TGTGCCAGCTCCCCAGAGGACAGGGTGGGGACTGAAGCTTTCTTT	TRBJ1-1	TRBV18	NA	TRBD1
CASSLMGADQPQHF	TGCGCCAGCAGCTTGATGGGGGCGGACCAGCCCCAGCATTTT	TRBJ1-5	TRBV5-1	NA	NA
CASSLGSREKLFF	TGTGCCAGCAGCCTCGGGTCGCGAGAAAAACTGTTTTTT	TRBJ1-4	TRBV11-2	NA	NA
CASRGGALFGYGYTF	TGCGCCAGCAGGGGAGGCGCTTTGTTCGGCTATGGCTACACCTTC	TRBJ1-2	TRBV5-1	NA	NA
CASSPRARGQETQYF	TGCGCCAGCAGCCCGAGGGCGCGGGGCCAAGAGACCCAGTACTTC	TRBJ2-5	TRBV5-1	NA	NA
CASSLYSGDDEQYF	TGTGCCAGCAGCTTGTATTCGGGGGATGACGAGCAGTACTTC	TRBJ2-7	TRBV5-5	NA	NA
CASSAGNAKNIQYF	TGTGCCAGCAGCGCGGGGAATGCCAAAAACATTCAGTACTTC	TRBJ2-4	TRBV9	NA	NA
CAISLMDRGSGNTIYF	TGTGCCATCAGCCTCATGGACAGGGGCTCTGGAAACACCATATATTTT	TRBJ1-3	TRBV10-3	once	TRBD1
CASSKGHVGNTIYF	TGTGCCAGCAGTAAGGGACACGTTGGAAACACCATATATTTT	TRBJ1-3	TRBV25-1	NA	NA
CASSMGGTGGTEAFF	TGCGCCAGCAGTATGGGCGGGACAGGGGGTACTGAAGCTTTCTTT	TRBJ1-1	TRBV4-3	NA	TRBD1
CASSKTITYEQYF	TGTGCCAGTAGTAAGACAATCACCTACGAGCAGTACTTC	TRBJ2-7	TRBV19	NA	NA